This TCR beta chain was profiled in a study of shared clonotypes between healthy human individuals. With V trimmed by 7 bases and J by 8 bases, 11 bases remained unmatched. The CDR3 covers 14 residues. Germline assignment: CDR1 LNHDA and CDR2 SQIVND (reference sequence). Sequenced by immunoSEQ multiplex PCR; TCRdb stores in-frame clones only, minus some. Of hundreds of thousands of clones in the sample, around 67% were seen once. The sequence came from a woman under 40 in good health. This chain links TRBV19 with TRBJ2-1; 7 bases fit TRBD2. The sequenced material came from memory CD4+ T cells sorted from blood. Subset specified: CD45RA-negative fraction. CDR3 loop: CASKWGTGGYEQFF. The CDR3 DNA sequence: TGTGCCAGTAAATGGGGGACGGGGGGTTATGAGCAGTTCTTC.